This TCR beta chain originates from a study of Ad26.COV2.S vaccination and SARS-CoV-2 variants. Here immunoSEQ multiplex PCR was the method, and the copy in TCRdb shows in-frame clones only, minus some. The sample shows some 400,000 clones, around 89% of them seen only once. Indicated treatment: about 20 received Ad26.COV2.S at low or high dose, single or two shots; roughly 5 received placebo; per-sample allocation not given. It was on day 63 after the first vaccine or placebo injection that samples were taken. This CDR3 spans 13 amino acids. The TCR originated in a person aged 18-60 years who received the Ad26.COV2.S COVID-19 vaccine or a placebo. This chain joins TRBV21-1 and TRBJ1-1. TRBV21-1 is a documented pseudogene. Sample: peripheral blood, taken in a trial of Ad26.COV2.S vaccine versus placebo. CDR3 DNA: TGTGCCAGACTCCGGAAGCTTTGGACTGAAGCTTTCTTT. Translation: CARLRKLWTEAFF.